This T cell receptor (beta chain) was observed in a study of blood T cell repertoires in COVID-19. Across the whole study: There were acute and convalescent COVID-19 samples, and they came from the United States, Italy and Spain. In each case, the material was cDNA or gDNA derived from T cells, B-cell-depleted T cells, or PBMCs.

This clone was recorded a few times. Between the trimmed V and J ends, which lost 0 bases and 9 bases, there was a span of 8 bases. This CDR3 comprises 12 residues. Germline V lookup: CDR1 MGHRA, CDR2 YSYEKL. In assigning cohorts, the study relied on participant-reported clinical history. Donors in Cohort 3 who had recovered were those with two negative PCRs, healthcare professional clearance, or resolution of their symptoms. Method: immunoSEQ multiplex PCR; TCRdb's copy keeps in-frame clones and lacks some. This table holds about 330,000 clones, more than 70% found once. This chain links TRBV4-1 with TRBJ1-2; D is unresolved. This TCR derives from a woman in her 30s who had recovered from COVID-19. Sequenced sample: PBMCs or T cells enriched from blood (not recorded which). CDR3 coding DNA: TGCGCCAGCAGCCAAGATCCGGGAAGCTACACCTTC. It is translated as CASSQDPGSYTF.